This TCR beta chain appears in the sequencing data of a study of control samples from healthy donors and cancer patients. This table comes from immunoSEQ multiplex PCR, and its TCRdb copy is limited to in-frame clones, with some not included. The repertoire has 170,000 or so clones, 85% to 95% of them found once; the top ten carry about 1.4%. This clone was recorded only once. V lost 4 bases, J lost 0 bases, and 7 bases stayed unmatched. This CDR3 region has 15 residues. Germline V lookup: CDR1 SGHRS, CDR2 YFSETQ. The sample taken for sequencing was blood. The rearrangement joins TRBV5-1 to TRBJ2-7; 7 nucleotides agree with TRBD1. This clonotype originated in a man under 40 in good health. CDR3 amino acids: CASSPDRASSYEQYF. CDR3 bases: TGCGCCAGCAGCCCTGACAGGGCCAGCTCCTACGAGCAGTACTTC.